The 4 T cell receptor beta chains reported below all come from one sample, sequenced in a study of vaccination and CD4 T cells after COVID-19. Indicated treatment: 10-day PBMC culture with coronavirus spike peptide pools or control peptides (ViraFEST assay). Their specific antigens are unknown. Cultured CD4+ T cell DNA underwent sequencing with the Oncomine TCR Beta short-read assay. Using its own MiXCR run on the PCR reads, TCRdb lists one record per CDR3 protein. The sample holds roughly 13,000 distinct CDR3 sequences, approximately 60% seen once. Sequences were obtained from CD4+ T cells from blood, cultured in vitro. Receptors were obtained from a human donor who had recovered from COVID-19.

This clonotype was detected only a few times. V usage is TRBV20-1 and J usage is TRBJ1-1, with TRBD1 as a possible D gene (6 bases). V lost 2 bases, J lost 6 bases, and 19 bases lay in between. CDR3 length: 15 amino acids. In germline, CDR1 is DFQATT, CDR2 SNEGSKA (reference sequence). As DNA, the CDR3 is TGCAGTGCTAGATCTCCTGTCCAGGGGAGCCCTGAAGCTTTCTTT. Amino acid sequence: CSARSPVQGSPEAFF.

This clonotype was detected a few times. The rearrangement links TRBV6-1 to TRBJ1-2; D may be TRBD1 (5 bases). The germline gives CDR1 MNHNS, CDR2 SASEGT. The CDR3 loop spans 11 amino acids. V shed 10 bases and J shed 6 bases, with 12 bases lying between them. The CDR3 spells CATNQGDGYTF. The CDR3 DNA sequence: TGTGCCACTAATCAGGGAGATGGCTACACCTTC.

CDR3: CSARDPQYSNQPQHF. CDR3 sequence (DNA): TGCAGTGCTAGAGATCCGCAGTATAGCAATCAGCCCCAGCATTTT. This sequence joins TRBV20-1 and TRBJ1-5; D unclear. With 0 bases removed from V and 0 bases from J, the gap between germline ends came to 9 bases. The CDR3 contains 15 residues. Germline loops: CDR1 DFQATT, CDR2 SNEGSKA (reference sequence).

This clonotype was detected a few times. The rearrangement joins TRBV30 to TRBJ1-1, with unresolved D. V lost 5 bases and J lost 0, with 7 bases in between. Germline V CDR1 and CDR2: GTSNPN, SVGIG (reference sequence). CDR3 length: 12 residues. CDR3 sequence (DNA): TGTGCCTGGGAACGGATGAACACTGAAGCTTTCTTT. This gives the protein CAWERMNTEAFF.